These 13 T cell receptor beta chains share one sample of origin, sequenced in a study of cytomegalovirus exposure and HLA in healthy donors. In the PCR, 60 Vbeta and 13 Jbeta primers were used. The method was immunoSEQ multiplex PCR; TCRdb's version includes in-frame clones alone and lacks a portion of them. The data show 85,000 to 120,000 clones, 65% to 75% seen once. The sequencing sample was made of PBMCs. The receptor set was obtained from a female donor in good health and CMV-seronegative.

This chain links TRBV27 with TRBJ1-4; the match to TRBD1 covers 10 bases. Trimming at V came to 7 bases and at J to 2 bases, leaving 10 bases not matched to a gene. This CDR3 region has 17 residues. Germline V gene lookup returns CDR1 MNHEY and CDR2 SMNVEV (reference sequence). DNA for the CDR3: TGTGCCAGCACAGACAGGGGGCGGTCTGTGACTAATGAAAAACTGTTTTTT. This gives the protein CASTDRGRSVTNEKLFF.

V usage is TRBV7-9 and J usage is TRBJ2-1, with TRBD1 matching over 8 bases. The CDR3 consists of 15 residues. The V and J ends lost 5 bases and 5 bases, in that order; junction bases with no gene match: 8. Germline V gene lookup returns CDR1 SEHNR and CDR2 FQNEAQ (reference sequence). This CDR3 is CASSPRQGPNNEQFF. The CDR3 DNA follows: TGTGCCAGCAGCCCAAGACAGGGGCCCAACAATGAGCAGTTCTTC.

The rearrangement links TRBV10-3 to TRBJ2-3; 7 bases align to TRBD2. The CDR3 loop spans 14 amino acids. Trimming removed 9 bases from V and 6 bases from J; junction bases left unmatched: 12. Germline CDR1 ENHRY, CDR2 SYGVKD. CDR3 protein: CAIQRGGSGDTQYF. Written as DNA, the CDR3 is TGTGCCATTCAAAGGGGCGGGAGTGGTGATACGCAGTATTTT.

This clone was found a few times. The chain recombines TRBV2 with TRBJ1-1, with D tentatively TRBD1 (6 bases). Germline V gives CDR1 SNHLY, CDR2 FYNNEI. CDR3 length: 13 amino acids. V was trimmed by 2 bases and J by 7 bases, leaving 11 bases between them. The CDR3: CASSESRGSEAFF. As DNA, the CDR3 is TGTGCCAGCAGTGAATCGAGGGGGAGTGAAGCTTTCTTT.

The chain is built from TRBV11-2 and TRBJ1-1; D unresolved. The V end lost 10 bases, the J end lost 6 bases, and 24 bases lay between the germline ends. The CDR3 loop spans 15 amino acids. Germline V gene data show CDR1 as SGHAT and CDR2 as FQNNGV. The CDR3 DNA reads TGTGCCACGAGAGTTATAATTGGGCGCGTGGCTGAAGCTTTCTTT. Translating gives CATRVIIGRVAEAFF. Using reference TRBV11-2 and TRBJ1-1 for the parts outside the CDR3, the full variable domain is EAGVAQSPRYKIIEKRQSVAFWCNPISGHATLYWYQQILGQGPKLLIQFQNNGVVDDSQLPKDRFSAERLKGVDSTLKIQPAKLEDSAVYLCATRVIIGRVAEAFFGQGTRLTVV.

The genes are TRBV4-3 and TRBJ2-3, with 10 bases fitting TRBD1. V lost 4 bases, J lost 2 bases, and 3 bases stayed unmatched. The CDR3 has 15 amino acids. The germline V gene has CDR1 LGHNA and CDR2 YSLEER. CDR3 DNA: TGCGCCAGCAGCCCGGGACAGGGGCACACAGATACGCAGTATTTT. Its translation is CASSPGQGHTDTQYF.

V usage is TRBV7-9 and J usage is TRBJ2-5, with D uncertain. This CDR3 comprises 12 residues. The ends were cut back, 3 bases at V and 7 bases at J, with 9 bases in the middle. Germline V CDR1 and CDR2: SEHNR, FQNEAQ (reference sequence). DNA for the CDR3: TGTGCCAGCAGCTTCCTAGAGGTGACCCAGTACTTC. Translating it yields CASSFLEVTQYF.

V and J are TRBV11-2 and TRBJ1-3; D unclear. Germline V gene lookup returns CDR1 SGHAT and CDR2 FQNNGV. V shed 1 base and J shed 0 bases, with 10 bases lying between them. This CDR3 has 16 amino acids. CDR3 coding DNA: TGTGCCAGCAGCTTAGTCACACGAGGCTCTGGAAACACCATATATTTT. Residues: CASSLVTRGSGNTIYF.

The J gene is TRBJ1-1, the V gene TRBV27; D may be TRBD1 (6 bases). The CDR3 contains 19 residues. Germline CDR1 reads MNHEY; CDR2 reads SMNVEV (reference sequence). Trimming cost V 4 bases and J 6 bases, with 30 bases left between them. CDR3 nucleotide sequence: TGTGCCAGCAGTTCCACCTCCTTCCCCCGACAGGACCCAAGGGCTGAAGCTTTCTTT. This translates into CASSSTSFPRQDPRAEAFF.

The genes are TRBV2 and TRBJ2-7; TRBD2 might be the D (5 bases). V lost 6 bases and J lost 0, with 12 bases in between. CDR3 length equals 14 residues. Germline values: CDR1 SNHLY, CDR2 FYNNEI. CDR3 sequence (DNA): TGTGCCAGCAGAAGGACTCCTACCTCCTACGAGCAGTACTTC. Its translation is CASRRTPTSYEQYF.

In this sample, this clone turned up once. The chain recombines TRBV11-3 with TRBJ2-3; TRBD2 agrees at 8 bases. V shed 0 bases, J shed 0 bases, and the junction held 2 bases outside the gene matches. Germline V lookup: CDR1 SGHNT, CDR2 YENEEA. This CDR3 has 16 residues. The CDR3 bases are TGTGCCAGCAGCTTAGATACTAGCGGTAGCACAGATACGCAGTATTTT. It is translated as CASSLDTSGSTDTQYF.

The CDR3 DNA follows: TGCGCCAGCAGTGGTCTAGCGGGGGGTACCGGGGAGCTGTTTTTT. Its protein product is CASSGLAGGTGELFF. The genes are TRBV10-2 and TRBJ2-2; 11 bases are a match to TRBD2. There are 15 residues in the CDR3. Per the germline V gene, CDR1 is WSHSY and CDR2 is SAAADI. V lost 4 bases and J lost 5; bases outside the gene matches: 3.

This clone was detected a few times. The chain links TRBV5-5 to TRBJ2-2; D is unresolved. The CDR3 totals 12 residues. Trimming removed 3 bases at V and 8 bases at J, with 8 bases between. Germline V lookup: CDR1 SGHKS, CDR2 YYEKEE (reference sequence). DNA for the CDR3: TGTGCCAGCAGCTCTTCCCTGGGGGAGCTGTTTTTT. Protein sequence: CASSSSLGELFF.